This TCR beta chain was retrieved from a study of T cells in women clearing cervical HPV infection (dated by TCRdb to 2016 to 2018). Notes on the research overall: The cases were about two dozen women with histologically confirmed HPV16-related CIN3 or worse, and 2 of those women had invasive cancers. The approximately 26 controls were women who cleared a single incident HPV16 infection within 12 months without developing precancer or cancer. Blood from cases was drawn at the visit where the lesion was first identified, while blood from controls was drawn once the infection was no longer detected. Among cases, blood sampling occurred a median of about 150 days after lesion detection, with an interquartile range of roughly 85 to 210 days. Since HLA typing was available for only a few women, HLA type could not be ruled out as a confounder. This exploratory proof-of-principle case-control study, nested within the Guanacaste HPV Natural History Study in Costa Rica, compared TCR repertoires among women with different cervical HPV16 outcomes. Cases and controls were matched on age within five years and on year of sample collection. Cases had a median age of approximately 35 years compared with about 40 for controls, and baseline characteristics showed no significant differences between the groups. The parent cohort enrolled roughly 9,400 women aged 18 or older in Guanacaste, Costa Rica, in 1993 to 1994 and followed the women for roughly 7 years. Five blinded duplicates per group were added as quality controls, so that about 60 samples were obtained: approximately 50 participants and 10 replicates.

Every participant had a single incident cervical HPV16 infection, and women with prevalent HPV16 infections were excluded. Cervical HPV DNA was detected with MY09/MY11 PCR, and genotyping was done with dot-blot hybridization. Fifteen mL of heparinized blood was centrifuged, after which the buffy coat was aliquoted, frozen at -30 degrees C, and then stored at -80 degrees C. QIAGEN kits were used to extract genomic DNA from the buffy coat specimens. The CDR3, from cysteine to phenylalanine, totals 15 residues. Of the CDR3's DNA, 36 bases were read; they are in frame from base 1. CDR1 and CDR2 are read off the germline V gene as SGHRS and YFSETQ. V has 5 bases trimmed and J has 3 bases trimmed; junction bases matching no gene number 10. TCR beta CDR3 regions were amplified by multiplex PCR from an average of about 1.1 ug genomic DNA per sample using the immunoSEQ assay. The assay corrected primer bias using a complete synthetic TCR repertoire to establish an amplification baseline. The amplicons were sequenced using the Illumina platform. Regarding the original processing steps: Error correction of the sequences involved clustering with frequency ratios plus a modified nearest-neighbor algorithm, after which the sequences were analyzed in the immunoSEQ Analyzer using IMGT gene definitions. At each rarefaction depth, TCR richness and evenness were averaged across 20 rarefaction repeats, and any sample with fewer sequences than the depth was left out. Wilcoxon rank sum tests with FDR correction were used to compare relative abundances of V, D and J genes between the groups. Blinded duplicates gave an intraclass correlation of roughly 96% for TCR richness and an average of about 74% across 66 gene segments. This immuneACCESS table, as held by TCRdb, lists in-frame sequences with V and J called but not all clones. Of the missing ones, under half trace to an unresolved V gene in checked studies; the others have no known cause. V and J calls plus clone size are reproduced from that table; the DNA served to infer D and trimming. The sample table on file contains roughly 20,000 clones. The ten most abundant clones make up 5% to 6.5% of the sample.

What the study reported, not specific to this receptor: TCR repertoire richness was significantly higher in CIN3+ cases than in controls across sequencing depths, while evenness did not differ. Cases had lower TRBV6-7 relative abundance than controls (about 0.1% versus 0.15%; Bonferroni P = 0.0008). Because the number of T cells in each sample was unknown, differences in richness could reflect differing T-cell content rather than repertoire biology. Random forest classifiers combining richness and V gene abundances distinguished cases from controls with an estimated AUC of more than 0.8. The cross-sectional design could not show whether associations preceded infection or resulted from it; effector/memory subsets and HPV-specific T cells were not isolated.

Concerning this clone itself: Its antigen target is currently unknown. The read ends 3 residues before the CDR3 terminus; that terminus is restored from the germline J gene.

This TCR derives from a woman between 18 and 69 years old with a cervical HPV16 infection that either progressed to CIN3+ or cleared (not recorded which). Sequencing was performed on blood buffy coat. The sequence links TRBV5-1 to TRBJ2-5, with 7 central nucleotides matching TRBD2. The CDR3 corresponds to CASRSLGGGEETQYF. The sequenced CDR3 bases are TGCGCCAGCAGATCCCTGGGGGGGGGTGAAGAGACC.